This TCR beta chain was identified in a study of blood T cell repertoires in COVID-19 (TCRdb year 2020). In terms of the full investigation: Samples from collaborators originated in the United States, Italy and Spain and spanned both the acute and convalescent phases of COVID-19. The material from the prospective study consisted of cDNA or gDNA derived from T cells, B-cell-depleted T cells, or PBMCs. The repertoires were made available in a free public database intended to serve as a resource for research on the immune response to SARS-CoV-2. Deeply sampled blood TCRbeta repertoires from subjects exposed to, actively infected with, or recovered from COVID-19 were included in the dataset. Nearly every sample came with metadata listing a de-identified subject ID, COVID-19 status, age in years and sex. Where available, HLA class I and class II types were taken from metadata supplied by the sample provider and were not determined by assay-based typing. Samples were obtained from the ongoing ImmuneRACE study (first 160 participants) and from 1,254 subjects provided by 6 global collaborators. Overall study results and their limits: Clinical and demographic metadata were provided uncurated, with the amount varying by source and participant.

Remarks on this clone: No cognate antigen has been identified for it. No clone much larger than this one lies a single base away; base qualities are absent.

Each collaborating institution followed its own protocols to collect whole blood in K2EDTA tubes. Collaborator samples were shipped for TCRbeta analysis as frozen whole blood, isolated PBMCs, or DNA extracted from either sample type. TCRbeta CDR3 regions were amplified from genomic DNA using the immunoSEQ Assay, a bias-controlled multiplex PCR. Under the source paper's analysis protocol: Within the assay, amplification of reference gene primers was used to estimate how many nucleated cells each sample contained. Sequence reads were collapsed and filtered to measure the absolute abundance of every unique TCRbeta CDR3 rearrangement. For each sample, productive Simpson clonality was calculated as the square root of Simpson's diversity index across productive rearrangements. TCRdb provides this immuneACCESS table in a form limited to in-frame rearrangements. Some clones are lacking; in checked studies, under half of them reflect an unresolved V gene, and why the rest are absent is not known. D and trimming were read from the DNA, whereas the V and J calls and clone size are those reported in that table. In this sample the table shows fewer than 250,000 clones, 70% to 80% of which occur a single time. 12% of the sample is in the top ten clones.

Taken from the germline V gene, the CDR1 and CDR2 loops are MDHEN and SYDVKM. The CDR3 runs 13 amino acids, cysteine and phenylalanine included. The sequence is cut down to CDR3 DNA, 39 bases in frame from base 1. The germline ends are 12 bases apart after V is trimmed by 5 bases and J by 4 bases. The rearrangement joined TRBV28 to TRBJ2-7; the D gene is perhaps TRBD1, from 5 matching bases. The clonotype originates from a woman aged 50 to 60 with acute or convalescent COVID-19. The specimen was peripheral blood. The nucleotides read TGTGCCAGCAGTCCCGTAGGGGTTTACGAGCAGTACTTC. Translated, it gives CASSPVGVYEQYF. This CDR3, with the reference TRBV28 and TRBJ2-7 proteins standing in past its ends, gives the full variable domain DVKVTQSSRYLVKRTGEKVFLECVQDMDHENMFWYRQDPGLGLRLIYFSYDVKMKEKGDIPEGYSVSREKKERFSLILESASTNQTSMYLCASSPVGVYEQYFGPGTRLTVT.